The 5 T cell receptor beta chains presented below share a single source sample, sequenced in a study of graft-versus-host responses after intestinal transplantation (dated by TCRdb to about 2021). Library preparation employed the immunoSEQ multiplex PCR assay. This immuneACCESS table, as held by TCRdb, lists in-frame sequences with V and J called but not all clones. Of the missing ones, under half trace to an unresolved V gene in checked studies; the others have no known cause. The table for this sample lists tens of thousands of clones; approximately 92% of them were counted only once. The leading ten clones occupy 43% of the sample. The input for sequencing was PBMCs, taken approximately 250 days after intestinal transplant. These receptor sequences come from a human patient who received an intestinal transplant, so some T cells may come from the graft donor.

The rearrangement links TRBV27 to TRBJ1-6; D is possibly TRBD1 (6 bases). V dropped 4 bases and J dropped 9 bases, with 19 bases sitting between them. Germline values: CDR1 MNHEY, CDR2 SMNVEV (reference sequence). The CDR3 runs to 16 residues. The CDR3 reads CASSSGDFFAASPLHF. The CDR3 DNA reads as TGTGCCAGCAGTTCAGGGGACTTTTTTGCGGCTTCACCCCTCCACTTT.

V and J are TRBV7-9 and TRBJ2-7; 11 bases are a match to TRBD2. Losses at the gene ends were 5 bases for V and 1 base for J; bases not matched to a gene: 4. The germline V gene has CDR1 SEHNR and CDR2 FQNEAQ (reference sequence). The CDR3 is made up of 15 amino acids. The CDR3 protein is CASSEASGRSYEQYF. CDR3 in DNA: TGTGCCAGCAGCGAAGCTAGCGGGAGGTCCTACGAGCAGTACTTC.

J is TRBJ1-4 and V is TRBV6-5; D call uncertain. The CDR3 totals 15 residues. Germline V gene lookup returns CDR1 MNHEY and CDR2 SVGAGI. With 4 bases removed from V and 5 bases from J, the gap between germline ends came to 14 bases. CDR3 in DNA: TGTGCCAGCAGTTCCCCCTCAGTAGCGAATGAAAAACTGTTTTTT. It translates to CASSSPSVANEKLFF.

The chain combines TRBV5-1 with TRBJ2-2, with TRBD2 matching over 8 bases. Per the germline V gene, CDR1 is SGHRS and CDR2 is YFSETQ. The V gene end was trimmed by 4 bases and the J gene end by 4 bases; junction bases not matched to a gene: 3. This CDR3 comprises 14 residues. Written as DNA, the CDR3 is TGCGCCAGCAGCCACGCGGGGGGCACCGGGGAGCTGTTTTTT. It translates to CASSHAGGTGELFF.

V is TRBV4-1 and J is TRBJ1-5; TRBD1 might be the D (6 bases). The V and J ends lost 1 base and 4 bases respectively, with 11 bases between them. This CDR3 spans 15 amino acids. Germline V gene lookup returns CDR1 MGHRA and CDR2 YSYEKL. DNA of the CDR3: TGCGCCAGCAGCCAAGTCGACAGGTTTAATCAGCCCCAGCATTTT. As protein: CASSQVDRFNQPQHF.